The clone carrying this T cell receptor (beta chain) has just a few counts. Its matching antigen is unknown. The data are from a study of T-cell memory formation after mild COVID-19. Broader study findings: Whether second-wave clones peaking at day 37 were SARS-CoV-2 specific went unconfirmed. Pre-infection memory contained some responding clones, which suggested that cross-reactive memory had joined. Mainly CM and EM harbored the contracting CD4+ clones; mainly EMRA harbored the CD8+ ones.

Amplification by 5'RACE using constant-segment primers produced TCR alpha and TCR beta cDNA libraries that carried sample barcodes and UMIs. MiXCR was run by TCRdb on the 5' RACE reads, yielding one entry per CDR3 protein. The sample records under 550,000 distinct CDR3 sequences, around 17% being singletons. The material sequenced was PBMCs or a T cell subset sorted from them (not recorded which). The TCR comes from a man aged 18 to 35 who had mild COVID-19 (a few samples of this study predate the infection). Cell type and time point are not known.

This CDR3 is CATSDQTDPYGYTF. In DNA form, the CDR3 reads TGTGCCACCAGTGACCAGACAGATCCCTATGGCTACACCTTC. The chain joins TRBV24-1 to TRBJ1-2; D may be TRBD1 (5 bases). Germline V CDR1 and CDR2: KGHDR, SFDVKD. The CDR3 extends over 14 amino acids. V was shortened by 4 bases and J by 4 bases, with 12 bases between the two germline ends.